This record looks at one T cell receptor (beta chain) sequence and its context. The time point denotes: newly diagnosed GD, antithyroid drugs for less than 3 months. PBMC-extracted RNA yielded the TCR library. This entry comes from a study of regulatory T cells in long-lasting Graves disease. Across the study: The study enrolled newly diagnosed Graves' patients on antithyroid drugs under 3 months.

This CDR3 contains 15 residues. V lost 4 bases to trimming and J lost 4 bases, with 16 bases between them. The germline V gene has CDR1 MGHRA and CDR2 YSYEKL. Arm-PCR with iRepertoire HTBI primers amplified the CDR3 regions for these TCR beta libraries. TCRdb processed the multiplex PCR reads anew with MiXCR; each CDR3 protein has one entry. The data contain 400,000 to 500,000 distinct CDR3 sequences, 14% of them singletons. Another study also made use of these data, one on T cells in Graves' hyperthyroidism and ophthalmopathy. From that report: Any patient presenting with uncontrolled infection, other autoimmune disease, pregnancy or lactation was left out. Diagnostic assessment was based on clinical symptoms, serum thyroxine and TRAb, thyroid ultrasound and orbital computed tomography.

The source was peripheral blood mononuclear cells (PBMCs), collected at new diagnosis, from a patient treated with antithyroid drugs. The chain has TRBV4-1 and TRBJ1-1, with D possibly being TRBD1 (6 bases). The origin of this receptor is a woman in her 50s with Graves disease. CDR3 loop: CASSPGSRGITEAFF. CDR3 sequence (DNA): TGCGCCAGCAGCCCGGGGTCCAGGGGTATCACTGAAGCTTTCTTT.